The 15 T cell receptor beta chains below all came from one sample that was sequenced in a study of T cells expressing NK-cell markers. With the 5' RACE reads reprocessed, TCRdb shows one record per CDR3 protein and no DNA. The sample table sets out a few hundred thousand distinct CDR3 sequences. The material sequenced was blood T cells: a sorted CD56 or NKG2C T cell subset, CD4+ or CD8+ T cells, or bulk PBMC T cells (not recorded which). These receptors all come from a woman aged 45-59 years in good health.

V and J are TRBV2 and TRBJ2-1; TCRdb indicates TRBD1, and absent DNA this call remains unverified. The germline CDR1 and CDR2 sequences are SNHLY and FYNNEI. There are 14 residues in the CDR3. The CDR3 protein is CASSDGTNYNEQFF.

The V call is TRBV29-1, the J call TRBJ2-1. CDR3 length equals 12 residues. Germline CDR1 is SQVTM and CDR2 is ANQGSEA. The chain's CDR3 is CSVGSGYNEQFF.

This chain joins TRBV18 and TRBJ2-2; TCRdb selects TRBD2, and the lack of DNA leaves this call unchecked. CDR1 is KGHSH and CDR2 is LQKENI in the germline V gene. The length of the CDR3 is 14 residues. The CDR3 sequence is CASSSGTHTGELFF.

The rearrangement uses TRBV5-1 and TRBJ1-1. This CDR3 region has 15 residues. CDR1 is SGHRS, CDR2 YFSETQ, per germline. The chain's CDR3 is CASSLGVGRVTEAFF.

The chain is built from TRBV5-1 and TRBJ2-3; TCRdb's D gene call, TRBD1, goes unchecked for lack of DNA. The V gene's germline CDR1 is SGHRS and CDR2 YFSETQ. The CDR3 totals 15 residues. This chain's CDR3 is CASSPGQGSTDTQYF.

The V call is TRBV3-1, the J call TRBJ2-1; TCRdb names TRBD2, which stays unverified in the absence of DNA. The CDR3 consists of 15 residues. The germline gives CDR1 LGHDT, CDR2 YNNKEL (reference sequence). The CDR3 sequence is CASSQLGGSYNEQFF.

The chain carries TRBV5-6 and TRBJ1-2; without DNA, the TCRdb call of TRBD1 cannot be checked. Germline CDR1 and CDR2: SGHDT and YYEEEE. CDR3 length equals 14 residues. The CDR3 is CASSFLGARYGYTF.

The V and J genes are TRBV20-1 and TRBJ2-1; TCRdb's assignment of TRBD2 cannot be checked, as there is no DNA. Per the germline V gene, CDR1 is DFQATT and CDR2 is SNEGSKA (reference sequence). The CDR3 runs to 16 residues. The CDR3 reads CSARDPVTSGPNEQFF.

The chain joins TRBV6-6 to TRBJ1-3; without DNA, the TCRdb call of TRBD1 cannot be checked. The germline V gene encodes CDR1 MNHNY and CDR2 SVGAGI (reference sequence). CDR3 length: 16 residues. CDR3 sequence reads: CASSPIQGSSGNTIYF.

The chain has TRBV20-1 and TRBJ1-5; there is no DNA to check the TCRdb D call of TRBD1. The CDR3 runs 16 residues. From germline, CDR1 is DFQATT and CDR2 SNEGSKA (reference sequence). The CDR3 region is CSARVRGVGGNQPQHF.

The chain's CDR3 is CASSYPGRNNEQFF. The chain employs TRBV6-2 or TRBV6-3 and TRBJ2-1; the TCRdb D gene call, TRBD2, has no DNA to confirm it. In germline, CDR1 is MNHEY, CDR2 SVGEGT. The CDR3 consists of 14 residues.

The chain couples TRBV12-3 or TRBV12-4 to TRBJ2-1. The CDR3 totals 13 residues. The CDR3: CASSLASRNEQFF.

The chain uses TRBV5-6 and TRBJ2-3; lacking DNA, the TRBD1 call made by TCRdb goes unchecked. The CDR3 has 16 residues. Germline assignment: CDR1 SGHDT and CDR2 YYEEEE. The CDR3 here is CASSQGQGAVTDTQYF.

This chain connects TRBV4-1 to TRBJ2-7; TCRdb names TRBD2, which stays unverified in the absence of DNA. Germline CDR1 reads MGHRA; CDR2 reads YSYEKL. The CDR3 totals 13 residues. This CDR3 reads CASSPRVSYEQYF.

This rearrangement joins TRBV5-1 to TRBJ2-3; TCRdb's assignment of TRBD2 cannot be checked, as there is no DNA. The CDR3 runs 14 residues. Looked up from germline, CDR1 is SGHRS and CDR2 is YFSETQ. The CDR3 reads CASSLAGPTDTQYF.